A single sample gave rise to the 11 T cell receptor beta chains below, sequenced in a study of CD8 T cells in ankylosing spondylitis (dated by TCRdb to the late 2010s). General conclusions and limits of the study: Blood from ankylosing spondylitis patients appeared to be characterized by a TCR beta motif made up of about 8 highly homologous amino acid variants.

The library relied on 5' RACE. Sequencing was performed on an Illumina HiSeq 2500. TCRdb trimmed the raw reads at Q25, called clones with MiXCR and kept productive beta chains. Merged by CDR3 protein, the rows form single entries marked with the most common genes and DNA. The sample table contains about 130,000 distinct CDR3 sequences; only one count was recorded for 15% to 20% of them. Around a third of the sample is in the top ten clones. These receptors have no known antigen. Sequences were obtained from blood, either unsorted or a sorted T cell fraction (not recorded which). Receptors originate from a male donor with ankylosing spondylitis.

This clonotype appeared many times. The J gene is TRBJ2-5, the V gene TRBV11-2, with 7 bases aligning to TRBD1. The germline CDR1 and CDR2 sequences are SGHAT and FQNNGV. V trimming: 2 bases; J trimming: 2 bases; junction bases outside the gene matches: 5. The length of the CDR3 is 15 residues. The CDR3 DNA reads TGTGCCAGCAGCTTATTACGGACAGGTCAAGAGACCCAGTACTTC. Its translation: CASSLLRTGQETQYF.

The chain employs TRBV20-1 and TRBJ2-3, with 7 bases identical to TRBD2. This CDR3 comprises 18 residues. The germline gives CDR1 DFQATT, CDR2 SNEGSKA (reference sequence). Trimming cost V 0 bases and J 0 bases; bases outside gene matches: 12. The CDR3 DNA follows: TGCAGTGCTAGAGATCTGGGAAGCGGGGTAACTAGCACAGATACGCAGTATTTT. As protein: CSARDLGSGVTSTDTQYF.

A remark on this clonotype: This CDR3 is missing its conserved last phenylalanine or tryptophan, likely due to a read error. It is unclear where the CDR3 begins or ends on the DNA, so no DNA is shown, and the CDR3 is as TCRdb lists it. The V call is TRBV27, the J call TRBJ2-3. Termini included, the CDR3 measures 13 amino acids. Germline CDR1 is MNHEY and CDR2 is SMNVEV (reference sequence). CDR3 region: CASSPNLGVRIGY.

The J gene is TRBJ1-1, the V gene TRBV7-9, with 9 bases fitting TRBD1. V was clipped by 2 bases and J by 3 bases; unmatched bases: 4. Germline V gene lookup returns CDR1 SEHNR and CDR2 FQNEAQ (reference sequence). The CDR3 has 15 amino acids. The CDR3, as DNA: TGTGCCAGCAGCTTAACGGGACAGGGCTACACTGAAGCTTTCTTT. Protein sequence: CASSLTGQGYTEAFF.

This clonotype was seen many times. The chain is built from TRBV12-3 or TRBV12-4 and TRBJ2-7; 7 nucleotides align to TRBD1. The V segment lost 3 bases and the J segment 2 bases; nucleotides outside the gene matches: 4. This CDR3 is 14 amino acids long. The CDR3 DNA sequence: TGTGCCAGCAGTTTTGGGGACAGCACCTACGAGCAGTACTTC. Amino acid sequence: CASSFGDSTYEQYF.

The V call is TRBV7-9, the J call TRBJ1-1; 7 bases line up with TRBD1. Germline V CDR1 and CDR2: SEHNR, FQNEAQ (reference sequence). The CDR3 consists of 15 residues. Germline trimming cut 5 bases from V and 5 bases from J; bases unmatched to any gene: 11. The CDR3 sequence: CASSVGGGLSTEAFF. The DNA of the CDR3 is TGTGCCAGCAGCGTTGGAGGGGGCCTGAGTACTGAAGCTTTCTTT.

This clonotype was detected a few times. This rearrangement joins TRBV14 to TRBJ2-6; TRBD2 aligns across 12 bases. V was pared by 0 bases and J by 4 bases, with 7 bases of the junction left unmatched. Germline CDR1 SGHDN, CDR2 FVKESK. This CDR3 comprises 19 residues. CDR3 nucleotide sequence: TGTGCCAGCAGCCAAGAGTCTAGCGGGAGGGCTTCGGGGGCCAACGTCCTGACTTTC. It encodes CASSQESSGRASGANVLTF.

The rearrangement links TRBV7-6 to TRBJ2-7, with unresolved D. The CDR3 runs 13 residues. CDR1 and CDR2 (germline): SGHVS, FNYEAQ. Trimming removed 4 bases from V and 6 bases from J, with 13 bases in between. In nucleotides, the CDR3 is TGTGCCAGCAGCTCCGGCGCGGCCGTCGAGCAGTACTTC. Translated, it gives CASSSGAAVEQYF.

The V call is TRBV5-1, the J call TRBJ2-7, with 7 bases identical to TRBD1. The CDR3 is 17 residues long. The V gene end was trimmed by 0 bases and the J gene end by 0 bases; junction bases not matched to a gene: 9. Germline loops: CDR1 SGHRS, CDR2 YFSETQ. CDR3 coding DNA: TGCGCCAGCAGCTTGGCGACAACAGGGGCTCCCTCCTACGAGCAGTACTTC. It is translated as CASSLATTGAPSYEQYF.

This clonotype was observed at least ten times. The chain carries TRBV12-3 or TRBV12-4 and TRBJ2-1; a weak D match, TRBD2 (6 bases). The CDR3 totals 12 residues. V was clipped by 6 bases and J by 6 bases, with 9 bases between them. CDR3 DNA sequence: TGTGCCAGCAGGCTGGGAGGCAATGAGCAGTTCTTC. It yields the protein CASRLGGNEQFF.

A few counts support this clonotype. The V and J genes are TRBV12-3 or TRBV12-4 and TRBJ2-7; TRBD2 aligns across 10 bases. This CDR3 comprises 16 residues. V was pared by 2 bases and J by 0 bases, with 4 bases of the junction left unmatched. Here the CDR3 DNA reads TGTGCCAGCAGTTTATATCCTAGCGGGAGCTCCTACGAGCAGTACTTC. Protein product: CASSLYPSGSSYEQYF.